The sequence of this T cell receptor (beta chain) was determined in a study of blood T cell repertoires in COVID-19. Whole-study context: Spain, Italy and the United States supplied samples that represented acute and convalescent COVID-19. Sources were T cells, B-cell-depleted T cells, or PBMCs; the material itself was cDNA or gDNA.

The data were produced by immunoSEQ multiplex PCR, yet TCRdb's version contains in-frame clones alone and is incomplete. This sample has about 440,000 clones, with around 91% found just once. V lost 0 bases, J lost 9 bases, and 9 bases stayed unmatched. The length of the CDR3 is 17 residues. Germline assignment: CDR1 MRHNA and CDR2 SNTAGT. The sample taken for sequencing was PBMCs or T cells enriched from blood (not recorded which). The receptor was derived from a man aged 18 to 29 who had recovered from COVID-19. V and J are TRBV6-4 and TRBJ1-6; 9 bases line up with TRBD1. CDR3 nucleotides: TGTGCCAGCAGTGACTCACCGGGGACAGGGAAGGGTTCACCCCTCCACTTT. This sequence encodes CASSDSPGTGKGSPLHF.